This T cell receptor (beta chain) came from a study of PD-L1 blockade in urothelial cancer. Study at large: Patients, treated from about 2014 onward, received atezolizumab 1,200 mg intravenously every 3 weeks. Males with bladder-origin urothelial cancer made up about 90% of the roughly 29 patients.

Time point here: pretreatment peripheral blood. Germline V gene lookup returns CDR1 LGHNT and CDR2 FRNRAP. Trimming pared 5 bases from V and 6 bases from J, leaving 14 bases between. The CDR3 totals 14 residues. Synthetic analogs of TCR templates were spiked into every PCR. The method was immunoSEQ multiplex PCR; TCRdb's version includes in-frame clones alone and lacks a portion of them. The sample carries tens of thousands of clones, around 79% recorded once. The chain combines TRBV12-5 with TRBJ2-1; weak D call: TRBD2 (5 bases). This material consisted of PBMCs, taken around atezolizumab (anti-PD-L1) treatment. The source is a man in his 70s with urothelial cancer. For the CDR3, the DNA is TGTGCTAGTGGTCTCGGGGTAGCGTTCAATGAGCAGTTCTTC. This sequence encodes CASGLGVAFNEQFF. Together with reference TRBV12-5 and TRBJ2-1, the CDR3 gives the full variable domain: DARVTQTPRHKVTEMGQEVTMRCQPILGHNTVFWYRQTMMQGLELLAYFRNRAPLDDSGMPKDRFSAEMPDATLATLKIQPSEPRDSAVYFCASGLGVAFNEQFFGPGTRLTVL.